This is a list of T cell receptor beta chains from one sample in a study of monozygotic twins with inflammatory bowel disease. TCRdb re-called the 5' RACE reads; one entry per CDR3 protein, DNA not given. The sample table includes 80,000 or so distinct CDR3 sequences. Sequencing input: blood. The source is a human donor with ulcerative colitis or Crohn's disease, or a healthy co-twin of an affected twin (not recorded which). Both conserved end residues are part of each CDR3. Fields, in order: V gene, J gene, CDR3 protein.

V gene: TRBV20-1
J gene: TRBJ2-2
CDR3 protein: CSARELGLSTGELFF

V gene: TRBV29-1
J gene: TRBJ1-4
CDR3 protein: CSAIRSGGEKLFF

V gene: TRBV19
J gene: TRBJ1-5
CDR3 protein: CASSIVPRGGQPQHF

V gene: TRBV19
J gene: TRBJ2-7
CDR3 protein: CASSIGTTGIYDQYF

V gene: TRBV18
J gene: TRBJ1-5
CDR3 protein: CASSDTGVIQPQHF

V gene: TRBV15
J gene: TRBJ1-1
CDR3 protein: CATSRDLRGEHTEAFF

V gene: TRBV19
J gene: TRBJ2-1
CDR3 protein: CASRPNRGNEQFF

V gene: TRBV5-1
J gene: TRBJ1-2
CDR3 protein: CASSPDPGQAERWGYTF

V gene: TRBV7-7
J gene: TRBJ2-5
CDR3 protein: CASSQGGASGEETQYF

V gene: TRBV7-9
J gene: TRBJ2-5
CDR3 protein: CASSFYAETQYF

V gene: TRBV5-1
J gene: TRBJ1-2
CDR3 protein: CASSFGGADYGYTF

V gene: TRBV7-2
J gene: TRBJ1-5
CDR3 protein: CASSWSSGLNQPQHF

V gene: TRBV18
J gene: TRBJ1-1
CDR3 protein: CASSPSEMNTEAFF

V gene: TRBV10-3
J gene: TRBJ2-1
CDR3 protein: CAISLGLAGGPPNNEQFF

V gene: TRBV18
J gene: TRBJ1-4
CDR3 protein: CASSPGRREKLFF

V gene: TRBV4-2
J gene: TRBJ2-3
CDR3 protein: CASSPLAGGLADTQYF

V gene: TRBV12-3/TRBV12-4
J gene: TRBJ1-3
CDR3 protein: CASSRSMYSGNTIYF

V gene: TRBV11-2
J gene: TRBJ1-2
CDR3 protein: CASSLGPGANYGYTF

V gene: TRBV6-5
J gene: TRBJ2-7
CDR3 protein: CASRAVSYEQYF

V gene: TRBV5-1
J gene: TRBJ2-5
CDR3 protein: CASNPTGSRETQYF

V gene: TRBV20-1
J gene: TRBJ2-1
CDR3 protein: CSARPGTTYNEQFF

V gene: TRBV5-5
J gene: TRBJ1-5
CDR3 protein: CASSSDGRLNQPQHF

V gene: TRBV6-1
J gene: TRBJ1-2
CDR3 protein: CASRIQRDRANYGYTF

V gene: TRBV29-1
J gene: TRBJ1-5
CDR3 protein: CSVESAGTGLHF

V gene: TRBV20-1
J gene: TRBJ1-1
CDR3 protein: CSARGQPNTEAFF

V gene: TRBV20-1
J gene: TRBJ2-7
CDR3 protein: CSAIGYDEQYF

V gene: TRBV6-5
J gene: TRBJ1-4
CDR3 protein: CASSYSGRGDEKLFF

V gene: TRBV4-1
J gene: TRBJ2-7
CDR3 protein: CASSQAGTGGLYEQYF